These 16 T cell receptor beta chains were all obtained from the same sample, sequenced in a study of OX40 agonist ivuxolimab in advanced cancers. The table came from immunoSEQ multiplex PCR; TCRdb's copy has only in-frame clones and leaves some out. The profile shows nearly 60,000 clones, about 87% of them singletons. The source was CD4+ or CD8+ T cells sorted from blood, collected in a trial of the OX40 agonist ivuxolimab. The receptor set was obtained from an adult with an advanced solid tumor such as melanoma, head and neck, liver or kidney cancer.

V usage is TRBV6-4 and J usage is TRBJ2-1, with a tentative D call TRBD2 (6 bases). The CDR3 is 14 amino acids. The V gene lost 6 bases and the J gene lost 6 bases, with 15 bases spanning the gap. Germline CDR1 and CDR2: MRHNA and SNTAGT. The CDR3 region is CASSAAGRANEQFF. The CDR3 bases are TGTGCCAGCAGCGCGGCGGGGAGAGCCAATGAGCAGTTCTTC.

CDR3 nucleotides: TGTGCCAGCAGCCCGGGACAGGGCCACACCGGGGAGCTGTTTTTT. As protein: CASSPGQGHTGELFF. The rearrangement joins TRBV16 to TRBJ2-2; 9 bases agree with TRBD1. Per the germline V gene, CDR1 is KGHSY and CDR2 is FQNENV. The CDR3 sequence is 15 residues long. The trim removed 4 bases at V and 3 bases at J, leaving 3 bases unmatched.

The chain is built from TRBV19 and TRBJ2-1, with 16 bases fitting TRBD2. Germline lookup yields CDR1 LNHDA and CDR2 SQIVND (reference sequence). J gave up 8 bases and V 1 base, and 14 bases lay outside the gene matches. This CDR3 comprises 20 residues. The CDR3 sequence: CASSIVGTSGRARAPDEQFF. Here the CDR3 DNA reads TGTGCCAGTAGTATAGTTGGGACTAGCGGGAGGGCCCGTGCTCCCGATGAGCAGTTCTTC.

This clone was found once. The chain couples TRBV21-1 to TRBJ1-2; the table names TRBD1, a call not compared with the DNA. TRBV21-1 is tagged as a pseudogene. There are 15 residues in the CDR3. CDR3 in DNA: TGTGCCAGCAGCAAGCCCGGGACAGGTAACTATGGCTACACCTTC. It yields the protein CASSKPGTGNYGYTF.

The CDR3 reads CASSSLSRTGAVDGYTF. The CDR3 DNA is TGTGCCAGCAGCTCTCTCTCCCGGACAGGGGCCGTAGATGGCTACACCTTC. This chain links TRBV11-2 with TRBJ1-2, with 9 positions matching TRBD1. The trim removed 4 bases at V and 6 bases at J, leaving 15 bases unmatched. CDR1 is SGHAT, CDR2 FQNNGV, per germline. There are 17 residues in the CDR3.

This chain joins TRBV6-5 and TRBJ2-7; the match to TRBD2 covers 11 bases. This CDR3 comprises 15 residues. CDR1 is MNHEY, CDR2 SVGAGI, per germline. After removal of 0 bases from V and 6 bases from J, the junction contained 4 bases not matched to a gene. CDR3 amino acids: CASSYSTSGRFEQYF. The CDR3 bases are TGTGCCAGCAGTTACTCTACTAGCGGGAGATTCGAGCAGTACTTC.

The chain couples TRBV5-6 to TRBJ2-6; 7 bases are shared with TRBD2. From germline, CDR1 is SGHDT and CDR2 YYEEEE. The CDR3 runs 17 residues. V lost 0 bases, J lost 1 base, and 4 bases stayed unmatched. CDR3: CASSLAWGGSGANVLTF. For the CDR3, the DNA is TGTGCCAGCAGCTTGGCCTGGGGGGGATCTGGGGCCAACGTCCTGACTTTC. Drawing the rest from reference TRBV5-6 and TRBJ2-6, the complete variable domain is DAGVTQSPTHLIKTRGQQVTLRCSPKSGHDTVSWYQQALGQGPQFIFQYYEEEERQRGNFPDRFSGHQFPNYSSELNVNALLLGDSALYLCASSLAWGGSGANVLTFGAGSRLTVL.

V is TRBV5-1 and J is TRBJ1-5, with D possibly TRBD1 on 6 matching bases. The V end lost 1 base, the J end lost 0 bases, and 20 bases lay between the germline ends. This CDR3 comprises 19 residues. Per the germline V gene, CDR1 is SGHRS and CDR2 is YFSETQ. CDR3 sequence reads: CASSLRTATEGDSNQPQHF. The CDR3, as DNA: TGCGCCAGCAGCTTGCGGACAGCTACTGAAGGGGATAGCAATCAGCCCCAGCATTTT.

This sequence joins TRBV5-1 and TRBJ2-5, with D maybe TRBD2 (6 bases). This CDR3 is 16 amino acids long. Germline V gene sequence: CDR1 SGHRS, CDR2 YFSETQ. Trimming took off 3 bases at V and 5 bases at J, with 20 bases between the two ends. In DNA, the CDR3 is TGCGCCAGCAGCTGGAGCCGCGGGACTCTTGAGGAGACCCAGTACTTC. Protein product: CASSWSRGTLEETQYF.

The V call is TRBV2, the J call TRBJ2-2; unclear D gene. The germline V gene has CDR1 SNHLY and CDR2 FYNNEI. The V gene lost 7 bases and the J gene lost 0 bases, with 15 bases spanning the gap. The CDR3 runs 16 residues. CDR3 DNA sequence: TGTGCCAGCACACGCCATGGGGATTCGAACACCGGGGAGCTGTTTTTT. This codes for CASTRHGDSNTGELFF.

The V call is TRBV19, the J call TRBJ2-6, with 7 bases that match TRBD1. V lost 4 bases to trimming and J lost 0 bases; unmatched junction nucleotides: 9. The CDR3 loop spans 18 amino acids. Germline-derived CDR1 and CDR2 are LNHDA and SQIVND (reference sequence). The CDR3 nucleotides are TGTGCCAGTAGTAAAAGAGACAGGGTGCTCTCTGGGGCCAACGTCCTGACTTTC. It yields the protein CASSKRDRVLSGANVLTF.

CDR3 nucleotides: TGTGCCAGCAGGGACAGTTTGCGTCAGCCCCAGCATTTT. This sequence encodes CASRDSLRQPQHF. The genes are TRBV6-6 and TRBJ1-5; possibly TRBD1 for D (6 bases). The CDR3 runs 13 residues. V shed 6 bases and J shed 6 bases, with 12 bases lying between them. In germline, CDR1 is MNHNY, CDR2 SVGAGI (reference sequence).

The V gene is TRBV5-6, the J gene TRBJ2-1; 10 bases agree with TRBD2. V shed 3 bases, J shed 5 bases, and the junction held 8 bases outside the gene matches. The germline gives CDR1 SGHDT, CDR2 YYEEEE. The CDR3 covers 16 residues. The CDR3 DNA sequence: TGTGCCAGCAGCTGGTATAGCGGGAGGACTCACAATGAGCAGTTCTTC. It codes for CASSWYSGRTHNEQFF.

The V gene is TRBV14, the J gene TRBJ2-7, with 8 bases matching TRBD1. This CDR3 region has 14 residues. After removal of 5 bases from V and 5 bases from J, the junction contained 8 bases not matched to a gene. Germline lookup yields CDR1 SGHDN and CDR2 FVKESK. The CDR3 DNA is TGTGCCAGCAGCTTTACTGGACAGGGTGACGAGCAGTACTTC. Translated: CASSFTGQGDEQYF.

This clone has more than one count but fewer than ten. The V call is TRBV30, the J call TRBJ1-4; weak D call: TRBD1 (5 bases). Germline CDR1 is GTSNPN and CDR2 is SVGIG (reference sequence). This CDR3 is 16 amino acids long. Trimming pared 2 bases from V and 1 base from J, leaving 14 bases between. The CDR3 DNA follows: TGTGCCTGGAGTTTGGGGCTCAGAAAAACTAATGAAAAACTGTTTTTT. It is translated as CAWSLGLRKTNEKLFF.

This chain joins TRBV7-9 and TRBJ2-5; 10 bases agree with TRBD2. The junction had 5 bases not matched to a gene; V was cut back by 2 bases and J by 2 bases. CDR1 and CDR2 from the germline V gene are SEHNR and FQNEAQ (reference sequence). CDR3 size: 16 residues. This chain's CDR3 is CASSLWASGRQETQYF. The CDR3 region has the DNA TGTGCCAGCAGCTTATGGGCTAGCGGGAGACAAGAGACCCAGTACTTC.